The sequence of this TCR beta chain was determined in a study of blood T cells in healthy people across ages. Overall study results and limits: As age increased, TCR beta diversity per million T cells fell in a roughly linear fashion.

This clonotype was recorded a few times. The antigen remains unidentified. Germline V gene lookup returns CDR1 SQVTM and CDR2 ANQGSEA. V lost 7 bases to trimming and J lost 7 bases; unmatched junction nucleotides: 15. The length of the CDR3 is 15 residues. Primed by a sample-barcoded 5' primer and a J-beta primer mix, a second PCR proceeded for 7 to 11 cycles. Every cDNA molecule carried a tag from a template-switch adaptor bearing 12 random nucleotides. CDR3-containing paired-end reads numbered at least 3 million in each sample. TCRdb independently ran MiXCR on the 5' RACE reads; one entry per CDR3 protein. The table has around 800,000 distinct CDR3 sequences, approximately 55% seen once.

This clonotype was obtained from an older man in good health. The source material was blood. The chain has TRBV29-1 and TRBJ1-2, with 10 bases identical to TRBD1. For the CDR3, the DNA is TGCAGCGACCGAAACGACAGGGGGCGAGTGGGTGGCTACACCTTC. It yields the protein CSDRNDRGRVGGYTF.